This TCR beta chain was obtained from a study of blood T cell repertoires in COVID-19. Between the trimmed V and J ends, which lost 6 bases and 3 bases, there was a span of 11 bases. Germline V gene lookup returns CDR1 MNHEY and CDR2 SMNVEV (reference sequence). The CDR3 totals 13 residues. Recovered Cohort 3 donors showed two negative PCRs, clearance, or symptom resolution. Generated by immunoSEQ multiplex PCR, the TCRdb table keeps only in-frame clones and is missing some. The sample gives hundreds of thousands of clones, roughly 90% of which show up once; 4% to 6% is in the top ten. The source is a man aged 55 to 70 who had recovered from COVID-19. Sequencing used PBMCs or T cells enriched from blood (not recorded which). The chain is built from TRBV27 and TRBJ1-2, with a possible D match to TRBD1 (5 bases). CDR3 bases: TGTGCCAGCAGCCCGGCGGGGGACTATGGCTACACCTTC. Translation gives CASSPAGDYGYTF.